The 10 T cell receptor beta chains below come from one sample, sequenced in a study of blood T cell repertoires in COVID-19. Sequenced by immunoSEQ multiplex PCR; TCRdb stores in-frame clones only, minus some. Among roughly 330,000 clones listed, 88% were seen once. The sequencing sample was made of PBMCs or T cells enriched from blood (not recorded which). The receptors shown here come from a man aged 25-45 years who had recovered from COVID-19.

The rearrangement uses TRBV19 and TRBJ1-5; D possibly corresponds to TRBD1 (6 bases). CDR3 length: 14 amino acids. V gave up 5 bases and J gave up 3 bases, with 11 bases separating them. Germline assignment: CDR1 LNHDA and CDR2 SQIVND (reference sequence). CDR3 sequence (DNA): TGTGCCAGTAGTGCAGGGGCCATCAATCAGCCCCAGCATTTT. It codes for CASSAGAINQPQHF.

The J gene is TRBJ1-1, the V gene TRBV5-4; TRBD1 matches 8 bases. Per germline, CDR1 SGHNT and CDR2 YYREEE (reference sequence). J lost 4 bases, V lost 4 bases, and 6 bases had no gene match. The CDR3 runs to 14 residues. CDR3 amino acids: CASSVQGAGTEAFF. In DNA form, the CDR3 reads TGTGCCAGCAGCGTCCAGGGGGCGGGCACTGAAGCTTTCTTT.

As for this clone: The same CDR3 can be traced to other DNA sequences in this sample. The CDR3 nucleotides read TGTGCCAGCAGCTTTGCGGGGGGCTACGAGCAGTACTTC. Translation gives CASSFAGGYEQYF. The chain couples TRBV7-9 to TRBJ2-7, with 8 positions matching TRBD2. Germline loops: CDR1 SEHNR, CDR2 FQNEAQ (reference sequence). J lost 3 bases, V lost 3 bases, and 1 base had no gene match. The CDR3 contains 13 residues. The full variable domain, in which reference TRBV7-9 and TRBJ2-7 provide the parts outside the CDR3, is DTGVSQNPRHKITKRGQNVTFRCDPISEHNRLYWYRQTLGQGPEFLTYFQNEAQLEKSRLLSDRFSAERPKGSFSTLEIQRTEQGDSAMYLCASSFAGGYEQYFGPGTRLTVT.

V gene TRBV6-5 combines with J gene TRBJ2-7, with 15 bases lining up with TRBD2. The germline gives CDR1 MNHEY, CDR2 SVGAGI. The V and J ends lost 8 bases and 0 bases, in that order; junction bases with no gene match: 2. The CDR3 is 15 residues long. The CDR3 is CASRTSGGGSYEQYF. The DNA for the CDR3 is TGTGCCAGCCGGACTAGCGGGGGGGGCTCCTACGAGCAGTACTTC.

Worth noting for this clone: Germline and junction disagree at one end, which may indicate a read error. V gene TRBV3-1 (or the pseudogene TRBV3-2) combines with J gene TRBJ1-1; TRBD1 agrees at 9 bases. Germline V CDR1 and CDR2: LGHDT, YNNKEL (reference sequence). The CDR3 contains 12 residues. CDR3 in amino acids: CASSQIRQGVQF. The CDR3 bases are TGTGCCAGCAGCCAAATACGACAGGGGGTGCAATTT.

The chain couples TRBV9 to TRBJ2-2, with 13 bases lining up with TRBD2. Looked up from germline, CDR1 is SGDLS and CDR2 is YYNGEE. V was clipped by 7 bases and J by 5 bases; unmatched bases: 14. The CDR3 has 18 amino acids. CDR3 amino acids: CASSRTSGGLSRTGELFF. The CDR3 nucleotides read TGTGCCAGCTCCAGGACTAGCGGGGGCCTCTCGAGGACCGGGGAGCTGTTTTTT. Full variable domain (outside the CDR3, taken from reference TRBV9 and TRBJ2-2): DSGVTQTPKHLITATGQRVTLRCSPRSGDLSVYWYQQSLDQGLQFLIQYYNGEERAKGNILERFSAQQFPDLHSELNLSSLELGDSALYFCASSRTSGGLSRTGELFFGEGSRLTVL.

This chain joins TRBV27 and TRBJ2-3; 9 bases align to TRBD2. Looked up from germline, CDR1 is MNHEY and CDR2 is SMNVEV (reference sequence). V gave up 8 bases and J gave up 0 bases; unmatched junction bases: 12. The CDR3 runs to 17 residues. The CDR3 loop reads CASRQRLRGGSTDTQYF. Written as DNA, the CDR3 is TGTGCCAGCCGCCAGAGGTTGCGGGGGGGTAGCACAGATACGCAGTATTTT.

This chain uses TRBV23-1 with TRBJ2-1, with 8 bases aligning to TRBD2. TRBV23-1 qualifies as an ORF whose function is uncertain. Germline trimming cut 6 bases from V and 0 bases from J; bases unmatched to any gene: 7. The CDR3 has 16 amino acids. The CDR3 loop is CASSHLAGSSYNEQFF. The CDR3, as DNA: TGCGCCAGCAGCCACTTAGCGGGGAGCTCCTACAATGAGCAGTTCTTC.

The CDR3 spells CASSAFTGERGGGYTF. DNA for the CDR3: TGTGCCAGCAGTGCCTTCACAGGGGAGCGCGGGGGGGGCTACACCTTC. The J gene is TRBJ1-2, the V gene TRBV6-1, with 7 nucleotides matching TRBD1. CDR3 length equals 16 residues. Germline V lookup: CDR1 MNHNS, CDR2 SASEGT. V gave up 4 bases and J gave up 8 bases; unmatched junction bases: 16.

The chain carries TRBV3-1 (or the pseudogene TRBV3-2) and TRBJ2-2, with 9 bases matching TRBD2. V lost 3 bases, J lost 3 bases, and 5 bases stayed unmatched. This CDR3 region has 16 residues. Germline V gene data show CDR1 as LGHDT and CDR2 as YNNKEL (reference sequence). CDR3 sequence reads: CASSHSGGKDTGELFF. DNA for the CDR3: TGTGCCAGCAGCCATAGCGGGGGCAAGGACACCGGGGAGCTGTTTTTT.